These 13 T cell receptor beta chains came from one sample sequenced in a study of T cells in Graves' hyperthyroidism and ophthalmopathy. Researchers took RNA transcripts and amplified the TCR beta CDR3 regions from them. First-round RT-PCR targeting the TCR CDR3 was performed with the HTBI primer set. A single record per CDR3 protein comes from TCRdb applying MiXCR to the multiplex PCR reads. The sample lists about 700,000 distinct CDR3 sequences, 45% seen once, with less than 9% in the top ten. The source material was peripheral blood or thyroid tissue (not recorded which). The receptors here all came from an adult man with Graves' disease, either hyperthyroidism or ophthalmopathy (not recorded which).

For this clonotype: The junction does not match germline at one end; this may be a read error. The chain uses TRBV20-1 and TRBJ2-5, with D tentatively TRBD1 (5 bases). This CDR3 contains 15 residues. CDR1 DFQATT and CDR2 SNEGSKA come from the germline V gene (reference sequence). The CDR3 DNA reads TGCAGTGCTGGGGCGGTAGGGGTGTACCAAGAGACCCGGTACTTC. It yields the protein CSAGAVGVYQETRYF.

V is TRBV5-5 and J is TRBJ2-7; TRBD1 might be the D (6 bases). CDR3 length: 13 residues. The V end was cut by 4 bases, the J end by 6 bases, with 14 bases between. CDR1 and CDR2 (germline): SGHKS, YYEKEE (reference sequence). The CDR3 DNA sequence: TGTGCCAGCAGCATGACAGGCTCATCCGAGCAGTACTTC. This sequence encodes CASSMTGSSEQYF.

This clonotype was counted many times. The V call is TRBV7-2, the J call TRBJ1-4; D is undetermined. V lost 5 bases and J 4 bases, leaving 14 bases between the germline ends. This CDR3 has 15 amino acids. Germline CDR1 reads SGHTA; CDR2 reads FQGNSA. The DNA for the CDR3 is TGTGCCAGCAGCCTGAGCGGAAGCAGTAATGAAAAACTGTTTTTT. This sequence encodes CASSLSGSSNEKLFF.

This clonotype was seen repeatedly, ten times or more. The gene calls are TRBV7-2 and TRBJ1-6, with 7 bases identical to TRBD1. V trimming: 3 bases; J trimming: 9 bases; junction bases outside the gene matches: 5. The length of the CDR3 is 14 residues. Germline V gene sequence: CDR1 SGHTA, CDR2 FQGNSA. CDR3 sequence reads: CASSFDRVLSPLHF. The CDR3 DNA reads TGTGCCAGCAGCTTTGACAGGGTTCTTTCACCCCTCCACTTT.

J is TRBJ1-5 and V is TRBV20-1; D remains unclear. In germline, CDR1 is DFQATT, CDR2 SNEGSKA (reference sequence). This CDR3 comprises 12 residues. Trimming took 3 bases from V and 0 from J, leaving 3 bases between them. CDR3 in DNA: TGCAGTGCTAGTAGTAGCAATCAGCCCCAGCATTTT. This encodes CSASSSNQPQHF.

The gene calls are TRBV12-3 or TRBV12-4 and TRBJ1-1, with 8 bases matching TRBD1. This CDR3 contains 13 residues. V lost 0 bases and J lost 10; bases outside the gene matches: 4. In DNA, the CDR3 is TGTGCCAGCAGTTTAGCACGGACAGGGTCAGCTTTCTTT. Protein sequence: CASSLARTGSAFF.

This clonotype was seen ten or more times. This chain connects TRBV29-1 to TRBJ1-1; D may be TRBD1 (5 bases). CDR3 size: 11 residues. From germline, CDR1 is SQVTM and CDR2 ANQGSEA. Trimming pared 2 bases from V and 10 bases from J, leaving 11 bases between. The CDR3 DNA reads TGCAGCGTTGAAAGCGGGACCAGAGCTTTCTTT. The encoded protein is CSVESGTRAFF.

Comments on this clonotype: A read error is likely, as this CDR3 ends without the conserved phenylalanine or tryptophan. It is unclear where the CDR3 begins or ends on the DNA, so no DNA is shown, and the CDR3 is as TCRdb lists it. The chain carries TRBV25-1 and TRBJ1-4; TRBD1, the table's D call, lacks a check against the DNA. Per the germline V gene, CDR1 is MGHDK and CDR2 is SYGVNS. The CDR3 has 8 residues if both end residues are counted. CDR3 region: CASQQDFY.

The DNA for the CDR3 is TGTGCCAGCAGTGAGGCACACGGTACCCAAGGGTACTATGGCTACACCTTC. Protein: CASSEAHGTQGYYGYTF. The J gene is TRBJ1-2, the V gene TRBV6-1; D unclear. Germline V gene sequence: CDR1 MNHNS, CDR2 SASEGT. V was clipped by 3 bases and J by 3 bases, with 20 bases between them. The CDR3 runs to 17 residues.

The chain employs TRBV6-6 and TRBJ1-1; D is ambiguous. V lost 5 bases and J lost 1, with 11 bases in between. Germline CDR1 reads MNHNY; CDR2 reads SVGAGI (reference sequence). The CDR3 is 14 amino acids. CDR3 in amino acids: CASSVIAGNTEAFF. CDR3 nucleotide sequence: TGTGCCAGCAGTGTGATAGCGGGGAACACTGAAGCTTTCTTT.

On this clonotype: Mismatch with germline at one junction end may stem from a read error. CDR3 sequence: CASSPQLDNSPLHF. In DNA, the CDR3 is TGTGCCAGCTCACCACAGTTGGATAATTCACCCCTCCACTTT. V is TRBV10-2 and J is TRBJ1-6; D is uncertain. This CDR3 has 14 amino acids. The germline CDR1 and CDR2 sequences are WSHSY and SAAADI.

The gene calls are TRBV2 and TRBJ1-2, with D possibly TRBD1 on 5 matching bases. Deletions cut 5 bases from V and 4 bases from J, with 29 bases between. The CDR3 loop spans 19 amino acids. Germline values: CDR1 SNHLY, CDR2 FYNNEI. The CDR3 bases are TGTGCCAGCAGTTTAAAGGTGGGGGGTATGCTTTATATGGGCTATGGCTACACCTTC. This encodes CASSLKVGGMLYMGYGYTF.

This clonotype came up many times. The V call is TRBV20-1, the J call TRBJ1-2; 8 bases map to TRBD1. The CDR3 loop spans 14 amino acids. Germline values: CDR1 DFQATT, CDR2 SNEGSKA (reference sequence). After removal of 3 bases from V and 6 bases from J, the junction contained 9 bases not matched to a gene. CDR3 DNA: TGCAGTGCTAGCCGACAGGGGACAGAAGATGGCTACACCTTC. Residues: CSASRQGTEDGYTF.